This T cell receptor beta chain is drawn from a study of cytomegalovirus exposure and HLA in healthy donors. As for the study in general: Researchers previously reported finding roughly 120 million unique TCR beta sequences from 150 million to 200 million T cells. The study's findings and limits: Presence/absence results assume similar sequencing depth per donor, which may not hold.

The CDR3 extends over 14 amino acids. V trimming: 4 bases; J trimming: 7 bases; junction bases outside the gene matches: 6. The germline CDR1 and CDR2 sequences are SGDLS and YYNGEE. Worth noting for this clone: Its antigen is currently unknown.

Both 60 Vbeta primers and 13 Jbeta primers went into the PCR. Clones were sequenced by immunoSEQ multiplex PCR, and TCRdb holds only the in-frame ones, with some missing. The sample has over 75,000 clones, around a tenth seen once; the top ten hold 4.5% to 6.5%. Sequencing input: PBMCs. The TCR originated in a man between 50 and 59 years old in good health and CMV-seropositive. The chain joins TRBV9 to TRBJ1-3; 9 bases agree with TRBD1. The DNA of the CDR3 is TGTGCCAGCAGCTCCGACGGGACAGGGAACACCATATATTTT. This encodes CASSSDGTGNTIYF.